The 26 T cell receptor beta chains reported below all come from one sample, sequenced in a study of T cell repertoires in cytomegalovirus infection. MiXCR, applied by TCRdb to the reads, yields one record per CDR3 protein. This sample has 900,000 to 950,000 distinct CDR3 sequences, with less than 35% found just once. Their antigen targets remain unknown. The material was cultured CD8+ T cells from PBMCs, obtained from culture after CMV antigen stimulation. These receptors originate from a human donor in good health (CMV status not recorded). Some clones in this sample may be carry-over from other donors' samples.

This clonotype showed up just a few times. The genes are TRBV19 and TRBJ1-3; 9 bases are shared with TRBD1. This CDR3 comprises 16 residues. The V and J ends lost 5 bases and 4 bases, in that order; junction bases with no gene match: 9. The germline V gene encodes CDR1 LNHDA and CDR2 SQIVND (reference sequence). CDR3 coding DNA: TGTGCCAGTAGTCCACCACAGGGGGCGCGAGGAAACACCATATATTTT. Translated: CASSPPQGARGNTIYF.

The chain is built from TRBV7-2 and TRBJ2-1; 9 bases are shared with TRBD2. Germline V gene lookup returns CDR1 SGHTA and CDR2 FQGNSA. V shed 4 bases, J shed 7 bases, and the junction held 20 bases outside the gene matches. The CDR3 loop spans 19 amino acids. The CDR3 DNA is TGTGCCAGCAGCTGGGGAGCTAGCGGGGATGAACCACCCGGGAATGAGCAGTTCTTC. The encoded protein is CASSWGASGDEPPGNEQFF.

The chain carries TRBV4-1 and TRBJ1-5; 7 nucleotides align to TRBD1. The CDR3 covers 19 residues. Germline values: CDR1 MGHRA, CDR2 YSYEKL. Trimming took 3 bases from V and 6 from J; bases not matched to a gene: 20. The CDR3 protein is CASSHFYVLGTEKFQPQHF. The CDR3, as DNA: TGCGCCAGCAGCCATTTTTATGTCCTGGGGACAGAGAAGTTTCAGCCCCAGCATTTT.

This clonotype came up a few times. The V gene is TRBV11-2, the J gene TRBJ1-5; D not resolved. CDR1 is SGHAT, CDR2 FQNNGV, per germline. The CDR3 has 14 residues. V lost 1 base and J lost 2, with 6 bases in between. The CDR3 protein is CASSLVGRNQPQHF. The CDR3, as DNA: TGTGCCAGCAGCTTAGTGGGTCGCAATCAGCCCCAGCATTTT.

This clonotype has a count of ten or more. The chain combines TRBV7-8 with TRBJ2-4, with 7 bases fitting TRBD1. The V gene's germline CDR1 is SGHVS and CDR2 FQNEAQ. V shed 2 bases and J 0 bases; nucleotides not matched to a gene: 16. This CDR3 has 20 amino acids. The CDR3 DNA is TGTGCCAGCAGCTTACCCAGGACAGGAATGGGTGACCTAGCCAAAAACATTCAGTACTTC. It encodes CASSLPRTGMGDLAKNIQYF.

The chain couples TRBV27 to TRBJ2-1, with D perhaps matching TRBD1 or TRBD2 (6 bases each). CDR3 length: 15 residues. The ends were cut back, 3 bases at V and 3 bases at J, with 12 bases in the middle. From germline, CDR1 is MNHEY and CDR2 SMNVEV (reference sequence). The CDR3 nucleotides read TGTGCCAGCAGTTTCACGGGGGCGATCTACAATGAGCAGTTCTTC. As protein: CASSFTGAIYNEQFF.

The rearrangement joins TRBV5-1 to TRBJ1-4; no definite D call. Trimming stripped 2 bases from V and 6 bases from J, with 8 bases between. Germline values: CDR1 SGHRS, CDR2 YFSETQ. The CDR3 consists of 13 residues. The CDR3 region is CASSFRLHEKLFF. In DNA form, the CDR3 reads TGCGCCAGCAGCTTTCGGCTGCATGAAAAACTGTTTTTT.

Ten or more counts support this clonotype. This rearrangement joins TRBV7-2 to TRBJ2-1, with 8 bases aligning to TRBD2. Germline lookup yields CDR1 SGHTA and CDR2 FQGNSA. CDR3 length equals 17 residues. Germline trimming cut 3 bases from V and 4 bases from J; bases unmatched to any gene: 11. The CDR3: CASSFFPAGAPYNEQFF. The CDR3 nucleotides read TGTGCCAGCAGCTTCTTCCCAGCGGGAGCACCTTACAATGAGCAGTTCTTC.

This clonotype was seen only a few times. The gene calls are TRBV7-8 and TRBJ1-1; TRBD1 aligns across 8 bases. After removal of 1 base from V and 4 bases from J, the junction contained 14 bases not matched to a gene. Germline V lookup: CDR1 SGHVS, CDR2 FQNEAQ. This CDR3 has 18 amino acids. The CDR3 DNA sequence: TGTGCCAGCAGCTTAGGGGGCAGGGGGCGGTCTGGAACCACTGAAGCTTTCTTT. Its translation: CASSLGGRGRSGTTEAFF.

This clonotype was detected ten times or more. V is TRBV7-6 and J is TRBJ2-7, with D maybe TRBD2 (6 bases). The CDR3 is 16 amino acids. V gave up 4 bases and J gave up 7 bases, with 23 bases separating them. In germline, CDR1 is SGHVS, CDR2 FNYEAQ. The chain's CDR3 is CASSWRDSQPPREQYF. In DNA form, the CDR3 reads TGTGCCAGCAGCTGGCGGGACTCCCAACCTCCTAGAGAGCAGTACTTC.

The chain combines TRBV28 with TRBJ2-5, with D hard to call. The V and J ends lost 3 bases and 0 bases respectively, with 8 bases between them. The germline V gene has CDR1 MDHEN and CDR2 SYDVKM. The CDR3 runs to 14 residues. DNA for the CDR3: TGTGCCAGCAGTTTTCCAGAGTACCAAGAGACCCAGTACTTC. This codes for CASSFPEYQETQYF.

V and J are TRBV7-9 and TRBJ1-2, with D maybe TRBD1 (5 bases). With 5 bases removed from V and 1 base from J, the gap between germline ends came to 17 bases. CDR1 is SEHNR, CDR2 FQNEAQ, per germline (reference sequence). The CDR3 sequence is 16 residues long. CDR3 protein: CASSQGAAGLNYGYTF. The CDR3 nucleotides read TGTGCCAGCAGCCAAGGGGCGGCAGGCCTTAACTATGGCTACACCTTC.

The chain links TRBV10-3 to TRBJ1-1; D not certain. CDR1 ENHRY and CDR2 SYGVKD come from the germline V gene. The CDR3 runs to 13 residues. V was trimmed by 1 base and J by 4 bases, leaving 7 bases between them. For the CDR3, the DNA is TGTGCCATCAGTGAGTTTTCGGCCACTGAAGCTTTCTTT. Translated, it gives CAISEFSATEAFF.

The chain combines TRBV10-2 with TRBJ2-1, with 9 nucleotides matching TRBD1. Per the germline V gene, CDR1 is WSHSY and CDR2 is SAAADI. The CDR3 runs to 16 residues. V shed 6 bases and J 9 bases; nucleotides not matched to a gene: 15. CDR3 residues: CASREEVDRGRSEQFF. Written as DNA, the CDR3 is TGCGCCAGCAGAGAAGAGGTGGACAGGGGCCGCAGTGAGCAGTTCTTC.

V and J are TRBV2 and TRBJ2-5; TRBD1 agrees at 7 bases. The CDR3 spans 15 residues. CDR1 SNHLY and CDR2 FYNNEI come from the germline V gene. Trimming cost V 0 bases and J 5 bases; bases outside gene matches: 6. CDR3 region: CASSEARDSRETQYF. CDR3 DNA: TGTGCCAGCAGTGAAGCGAGGGACAGTCGGGAGACCCAGTACTTC. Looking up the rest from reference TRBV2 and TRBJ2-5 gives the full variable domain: EPEVTQTPSHQVTQMGQEVILRCVPISNHLYFYWYRQILGQKVEFLVSFYNNEISEKSEIFDDQFSVERPDGSNFTLKIRSTKLEDSAMYFCASSEARDSRETQYFGPGTRLLVL.

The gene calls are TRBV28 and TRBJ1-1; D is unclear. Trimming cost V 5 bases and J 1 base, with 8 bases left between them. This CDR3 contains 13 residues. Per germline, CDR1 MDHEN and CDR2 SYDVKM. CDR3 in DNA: TGTGCCAGCAGTAGACGGCAGAACACTGAAGCTTTCTTT. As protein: CASSRRQNTEAFF. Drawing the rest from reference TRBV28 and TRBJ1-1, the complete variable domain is DVKVTQSSRYLVKRTGEKVFLECVQDMDHENMFWYRQDPGLGLRLIYFSYDVKMKEKGDIPEGYSVSREKKERFSLILESASTNQTSMYLCASSRRQNTEAFFGQGTRLTVV.

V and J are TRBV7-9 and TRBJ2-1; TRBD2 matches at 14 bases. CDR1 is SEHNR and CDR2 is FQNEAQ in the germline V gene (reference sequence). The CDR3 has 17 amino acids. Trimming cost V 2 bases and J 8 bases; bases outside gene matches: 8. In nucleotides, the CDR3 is TGTGCCAGCAGCTTATCCATCCGACTAGCGGGGGGGGATGAGCAGTTCTTC. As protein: CASSLSIRLAGGDEQFF.

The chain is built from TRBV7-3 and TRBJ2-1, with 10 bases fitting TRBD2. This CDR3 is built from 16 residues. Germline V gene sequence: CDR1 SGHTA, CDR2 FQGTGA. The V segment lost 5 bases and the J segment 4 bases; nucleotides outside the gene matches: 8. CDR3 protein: CASSRSGGGFYNEQFF. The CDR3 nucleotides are TGTGCCAGCAGCCGAAGCGGGGGGGGTTTTTACAATGAGCAGTTCTTC.

Written as DNA, the CDR3 is TGTGCCAGCAGTTTATCGTTCGGACAGGGGGCCGTCCCGAGTACTGAAGCTTTCTTT. Translation: CASSLSFGQGAVPSTEAFF. The gene calls are TRBV27 and TRBJ1-1, with 11 bases matching TRBD1. With 0 bases clipped from V and 5 bases from J, the junction kept 14 bases outside the gene matches. Germline lookup yields CDR1 MNHEY and CDR2 SMNVEV (reference sequence). This CDR3 has 19 residues.

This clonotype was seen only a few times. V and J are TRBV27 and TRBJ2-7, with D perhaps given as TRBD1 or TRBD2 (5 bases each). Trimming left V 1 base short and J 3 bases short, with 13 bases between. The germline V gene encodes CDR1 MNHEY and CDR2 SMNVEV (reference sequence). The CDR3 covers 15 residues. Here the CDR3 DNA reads TGTGCCAGCAGTTTATTGGGGGAGCGTCGCTACGAGCAGTACGTC. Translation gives CASSLLGERRYEQYV.

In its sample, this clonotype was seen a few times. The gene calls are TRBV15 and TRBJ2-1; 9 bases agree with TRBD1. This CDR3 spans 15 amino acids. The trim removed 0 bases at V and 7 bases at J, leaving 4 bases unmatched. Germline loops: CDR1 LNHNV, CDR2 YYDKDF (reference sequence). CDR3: CATSRDPGTGNEQFF. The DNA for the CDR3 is TGTGCCACCAGCAGAGACCCCGGGACAGGGAATGAGCAGTTCTTC.

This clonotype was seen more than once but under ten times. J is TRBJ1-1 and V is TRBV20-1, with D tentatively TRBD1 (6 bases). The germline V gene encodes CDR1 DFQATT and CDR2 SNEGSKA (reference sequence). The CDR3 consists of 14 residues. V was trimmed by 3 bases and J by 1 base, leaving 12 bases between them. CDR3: CSARGGAGNTEAFF. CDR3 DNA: TGCAGTGCTAGGGGGGGCGCGGGGAACACTGAAGCTTTCTTT.

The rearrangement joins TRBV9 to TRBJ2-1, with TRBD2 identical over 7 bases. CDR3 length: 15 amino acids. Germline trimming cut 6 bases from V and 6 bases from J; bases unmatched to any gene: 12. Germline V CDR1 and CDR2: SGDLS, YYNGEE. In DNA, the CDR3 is TGTGCCAGCACCCCCGGGGGGATTAACGGCAATGAGCAGTTCTTC. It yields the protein CASTPGGINGNEQFF. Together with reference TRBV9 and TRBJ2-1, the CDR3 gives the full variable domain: DSGVTQTPKHLITATGQRVTLRCSPRSGDLSVYWYQQSLDQGLQFLIQYYNGEERAKGNILERFSAQQFPDLHSELNLSSLELGDSALYFCASTPGGINGNEQFFGPGTRLTVL.

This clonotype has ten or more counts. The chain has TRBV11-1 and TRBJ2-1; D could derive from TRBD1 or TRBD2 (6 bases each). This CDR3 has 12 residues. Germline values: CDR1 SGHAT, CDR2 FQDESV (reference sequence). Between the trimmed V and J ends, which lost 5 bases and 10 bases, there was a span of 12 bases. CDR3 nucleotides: TGTGCCAGCAGCCTGGGGGGCTGGGAGCAGTTCTTC. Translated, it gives CASSLGGWEQFF.

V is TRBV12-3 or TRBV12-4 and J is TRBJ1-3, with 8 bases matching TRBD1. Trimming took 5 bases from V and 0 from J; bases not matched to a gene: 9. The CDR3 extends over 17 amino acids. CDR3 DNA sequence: TGTGCCAGCAGTACAAGGACAGGGAGCACCTCTGGAAACACCATATATTTT. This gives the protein CASSTRTGSTSGNTIYF.

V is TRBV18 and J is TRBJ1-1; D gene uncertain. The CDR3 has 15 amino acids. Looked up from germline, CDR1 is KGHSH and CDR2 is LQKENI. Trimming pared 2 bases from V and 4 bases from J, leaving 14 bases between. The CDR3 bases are TGTGCCAGCTCACCAGAGGGCTCTGGAGGCACTGAAGCTTTCTTT. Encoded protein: CASSPEGSGGTEAFF.